This TCR beta chain was retrieved from a study of blood T cell repertoires in COVID-19. This CDR3 is built from 14 residues. V gave up 0 bases and J gave up 5 bases, with 8 bases separating them. The germline V gene has CDR1 LNHDA and CDR2 SQIVND (reference sequence). Participants' own reports of clinical history determined their cohort assignment. For recovered donors of Cohort 3, there were two negative PCRs, clearance, or symptom resolution. This clone was found once. Under the authors' procedure: Using reference gene primer amplification, nucleated cell counts were estimated. Repertoires were generated with immunoSEQ multiplex PCR, while TCRdb's copy carries only in-frame clones and drops some. V and J calls and clone size are given by that table; D and trimming were obtained from the DNA. This sample has approximately 150,000 clones; around four fifths occur once, and the top ten carry 6.2%.

This chain links TRBV19 with TRBJ1-5; D not certain. The sample comprised PBMCs or T cells enriched from blood (not recorded which). The TCR was taken from a woman in her thirties or forties who had recovered from COVID-19. CDR3 loop: CASSIDFRDQPQHF. The CDR3 coding sequence is TGTGCCAGTAGTATAGATTTTCGGGATCAGCCCCAGCATTTT. Using reference TRBV19 and TRBJ1-5 for the parts outside the CDR3, the full variable domain is DGGITQSPKYLFRKEGQNVTLSCEQNLNHDAMYWYRQDPGQGLRLIYYSQIVNDFQKGDIAEGYSVSREKKESFPLTVTSAQKNPTAFYLCASSIDFRDQPQHFGDGTRLSIL.